This entry features one TCR beta chain sequence. Here immunoSEQ multiplex PCR was the method, and the copy in TCRdb shows in-frame clones only, minus some. The sample holds just over 75,000 clones; around 92% are singletons and the top ten take approximately 0.37%. The sample originates from a study of technical replicates of blood from four donors. The CDR3 has 14 residues. The junction had 4 bases not matched to a gene; V was cut back by 1 base and J by 6 bases. Germline loops: CDR1 WNHNN, CDR2 SYGVQD (reference sequence). The sample taken for sequencing was T cells isolated from PBMCs. V and J are TRBV10-1 and TRBJ2-3; 7 bases match TRBD2. This TCR was recovered from a human donor in good health. CDR3 nucleotides: TGCGCCAGCAGTGAGTGGCGGGAGATGGATACGCAGTATTTT. Its translation: CASSEWREMDTQYF.